Presented here are 22 T cell receptor beta chains from one specimen sequenced in a study of regulatory T cells in long-lasting Graves disease. The authors built TCR beta libraries using iRepertoire HTBI primers and Arm-PCR of CDR3 regions. One entry per CDR3 protein, called by TCRdb with MiXCR from the multiplex PCR reads. Among 410,000 or so distinct CDR3 sequences listed, about 15% were seen once. Time point of the sample: newly diagnosed GD, antithyroid drugs for less than 3 months. From RNA extracted from PBMCs, the TCR library was made. The same sample was also studied in work on T cells in Graves' hyperthyroidism and ophthalmopathy.

This specimen consisted of peripheral blood mononuclear cells (PBMCs), obtained at new diagnosis, from a patient treated with antithyroid drugs. The receptors come from a woman in her 30s with Graves disease.

A few counts support this clonotype. This chain uses TRBV6-1 with TRBJ1-4, with 10 bases aligning to TRBD1. The junction had 5 bases not matched to a gene; V was cut back by 6 bases and J by 4 bases. CDR3 size: 15 residues. CDR1 MNHNS and CDR2 SASEGT come from the germline V gene. CDR3 coding DNA: TGTGCCAGCAGGAGGACAGGGGGGAATAATGAAAAACTGTTTTTT. Translated: CASRRTGGNNEKLFF.

This clonotype showed up many times. The chain links TRBV20-1 to TRBJ2-1; 8 bases agree with TRBD1. The CDR3 sequence is 14 residues long. Trimming removed 3 bases from V and 2 bases from J; junction bases left unmatched: 3. Germline V gene sequence: CDR1 DFQATT, CDR2 SNEGSKA (reference sequence). The DNA for the CDR3 is TGCAGTGCTAGGGACAGGGAACCCTACAATGAGCAGTTCTTC. It encodes CSARDREPYNEQFF.

In this sample, this clonotype turned up many times. The rearrangement uses TRBV12-3 or TRBV12-4 and TRBJ1-5, with D hard to call. This CDR3 spans 12 amino acids. Trimming shortened V by 6 bases and J by 5 bases, and 8 bases separated the two germline ends. CDR3 DNA sequence: TGTGCCAGCAGCTTGGGTGATCAGCCCCAGCATTTT. Amino acid sequence: CASSLGDQPQHF.

Many counts were recorded for this clonotype. The chain has TRBV6-2 or TRBV6-3 and TRBJ1-5; 9 nucleotides align to TRBD1. In germline, CDR1 is MNHEY, CDR2 SVGEGT. Germline trimming cut 6 bases from V and 0 bases from J; bases unmatched to any gene: 18. The CDR3 consists of 20 residues. The CDR3, as DNA: TGTGCCAGCAGCCCGATTTACGGGACAGGGAGGGACTATAGCAATCAGCCCCAGCATTTT. It codes for CASSPIYGTGRDYSNQPQHF.

In its sample, this clonotype was seen many times. The chain is built from TRBV20-1 and TRBJ2-3; 13 bases line up with TRBD2. Germline values: CDR1 DFQATT, CDR2 SNEGSKA (reference sequence). J gave up 6 bases and V 6 bases, and 6 bases lay outside the gene matches. The CDR3 has 14 amino acids. The CDR3 spells CSARTSGRLDTQYF. In nucleotides, the CDR3 is TGCAGTGCCCGGACTAGCGGGAGACTCGATACGCAGTATTTT.

Remarks on this clonotype: This may stem from a read error, because a much larger clone lies one nucleotide away. For the CDR3, the DNA is TGTGCCAGCAGCCATACTCCGGGACAGGGGGGCACTGAAGCTTTCTTT. Amino acids: CASSHTPGQGGTEAFF. J is TRBJ1-1 and V is TRBV3-1; 11 bases match TRBD1. The ends lost 3 bases at V and 4 bases at J; junction bases unmatched: 7. The germline gives CDR1 LGHDT, CDR2 YNNKEL (reference sequence). This CDR3 spans 16 amino acids.

The V call is TRBV20-1, the J call TRBJ2-4; the match to TRBD2 covers 13 bases. After removal of 2 bases from V and 3 bases from J, the junction contained 16 bases not matched to a gene. Germline values: CDR1 DFQATT, CDR2 SNEGSKA (reference sequence). CDR3 length equals 20 residues. The CDR3 DNA reads as TGCAGTGCTAGATATGCTTGGGTTGGGACTAGCGGGATGGTCAAAAACATTCAGTACTTC. Its translation is CSARYAWVGTSGMVKNIQYF.

This clonotype was counted ten times or more. CDR3 loop: CAWSGLSGGQGDAETQYF. In DNA, the CDR3 is TGTGCCTGGAGTGGCTTGTCAGGGGGACAGGGGGATGCGGAGACCCAGTACTTC. V is TRBV30 and J is TRBJ2-5; 11 nucleotides align to TRBD1. The CDR3 consists of 18 residues. The junction had 15 bases not matched to a gene; V was cut back by 1 base and J by 5 bases. The germline V gene has CDR1 GTSNPN and CDR2 SVGIG (reference sequence).

Concerning this clonotype itself: A much bigger clone sits one base away, suggesting this may be a read error. The chain employs TRBV18 and TRBJ1-1, with a tentative D call TRBD1 (5 bases). CDR3 length equals 13 residues. CDR1 is KGHSH and CDR2 is LQKENI in the germline V gene. For the CDR3, the DNA is TGTGCCAGCTCATCAGGGAGAGGCGCTGAAGCTCTCTTT. It is translated as CASSSGRGAEALF.

This clonotype came up many times. V and J are TRBV11-2 and TRBJ2-7; D might be TRBD1 (6 bases). This CDR3 region has 15 residues. V lost 3 bases to trimming and J lost 4 bases, with 16 bases between them. Looked up from germline, CDR1 is SGHAT and CDR2 is FQNNGV. CDR3 coding DNA: TGTGCCAGCAGCTTTAGGGGGAACAGGGCGTACGAGCAGTACTTC. It codes for CASSFRGNRAYEQYF. Filled out from reference TRBV11-2 and TRBJ2-7, the complete variable domain reads EAGVAQSPRYKIIEKRQSVAFWCNPISGHATLYWYQQILGQGPKLLIQFQNNGVVDDSQLPKDRFSAERLKGVDSTLKIQPAKLEDSAVYLCASSFRGNRAYEQYFGPGTRLTVT.

This clonotype has at least ten counts. The chain uses TRBV6-1 and TRBJ2-5; 7 nucleotides align to TRBD2. The CDR3 spans 16 residues. Germline values: CDR1 MNHNS, CDR2 SASEGT. The V gene end was trimmed by 4 bases and the J gene end by 0 bases; junction bases not matched to a gene: 8. Here the CDR3 reads CASSGGGGRYQETQYF. The CDR3 DNA reads TGTGCCAGCAGTGGTGGGGGGGGGAGGTACCAAGAGACCCAGTACTTC.

This clonotype was recorded many times. The chain is built from TRBV28 and TRBJ2-7; TRBD1 is a possible D gene (5 bases). CDR3 length equals 13 residues. Per the germline V gene, CDR1 is MDHEN and CDR2 is SYDVKM. The V and J ends lost 8 bases and 0 bases respectively, with 11 bases between them. The CDR3, as DNA: TGTGCCAGCCGACAGCCTAGCTCCTACGAGCAGTACTTC. Translating gives CASRQPSSYEQYF.

In its sample, this clonotype was seen many times. The V gene is TRBV13, the J gene TRBJ2-1; D ambiguous. CDR3 length: 14 residues. Trimming cost V 2 bases and J 3 bases, with 8 bases left between them. CDR1 and CDR2 (germline): PRHDT, FYEKMQ (reference sequence). CDR3 sequence (DNA): TGTGCCAGCAGCTTAAGTCTTGACTACAATGAGCAGTTCTTC. This gives the protein CASSLSLDYNEQFF.

This clonotype was observed many times. The chain links TRBV7-6 to TRBJ2-3; 7 nucleotides line up with TRBD2. The trim removed 5 bases at V and 6 bases at J, leaving 11 bases unmatched. Germline V CDR1 and CDR2: SGHVS, FNYEAQ. This CDR3 has 15 residues. This CDR3 reads CASSPPAGAWDTQYF. The CDR3 DNA sequence: TGTGCCAGCAGCCCCCCGGCGGGAGCATGGGATACGCAGTATTTT.

This clonotype was observed at least ten times. This sequence joins TRBV5-1 and TRBJ1-4; D may be TRBD1 (5 bases). Germline CDR1 is SGHRS and CDR2 is YFSETQ. Trimming took 2 bases from V and 5 from J, leaving 10 bases between them. The CDR3 extends over 14 amino acids. The CDR3 sequence: CASSFRGTNEKLFF. The CDR3 coding sequence is TGCGCCAGCAGCTTCCGGGGCACCAATGAAAAACTGTTTTTT.

V gene TRBV11-2 combines with J gene TRBJ2-1, with 16 bases aligning to TRBD2. Germline V lookup: CDR1 SGHAT, CDR2 FQNNGV. Trimming at V came to 1 base and at J to 8 bases, leaving 8 bases not matched to a gene. CDR3 length: 18 amino acids. The CDR3 DNA reads as TGTGCCAGCAGCTTAGCAATCGGGACTAGCGGGAGGGCGTATGAGCAGTTCTTC. This encodes CASSLAIGTSGRAYEQFF.

There are many counts of this clonotype. This rearrangement joins TRBV6-1 to TRBJ2-7; D is uncertain. The CDR3 is 13 residues long. The V end was cut by 1 base, the J end by 3 bases, with 7 bases between. Germline lookup yields CDR1 MNHNS and CDR2 SASEGT. CDR3 in amino acids: CASSEETHYEQYF. The CDR3 coding sequence is TGTGCCAGCAGTGAAGAGACTCACTACGAGCAGTACTTC.

The chain recombines TRBV12-3 or TRBV12-4 with TRBJ2-1; D is undetermined. V was shortened by 6 bases and J by 0 bases, with 6 bases between the two germline ends. The CDR3 spans 13 residues. The CDR3 protein is CASRSVSYNEQFF. CDR3 DNA: TGTGCCAGCAGGAGCGTCTCCTACAATGAGCAGTTCTTC.

The genes are TRBV7-8 and TRBJ1-3; weak D call: TRBD1 (6 bases). Germline assignment: CDR1 SGHVS and CDR2 FQNEAQ. The CDR3 totals 16 residues. The V end lost 4 bases, the J end lost 0 bases, and 13 bases lay between the germline ends. The CDR3 protein is CASSWALTGSGNTIYF. CDR3 bases: TGTGCCAGCAGCTGGGCCTTGACAGGCTCTGGAAACACCATATATTTT.

A single count supports this clonotype. The chain recombines TRBV20-1 with TRBJ2-7; tentatively, D is TRBD2 (5 bases). The CDR3 runs to 13 residues. V was cut by 3 bases and J by 3 bases, with 12 bases left in between. The germline CDR1 and CDR2 sequences are DFQATT and SNEGSKA (reference sequence). CDR3: CSASPRGGYEQYF. The CDR3, as DNA: TGCAGTGCTAGTCCCCGAGGAGGCTACGAGCAGTACTTC.

This clonotype showed up many times. V is TRBV12-3 or TRBV12-4 and J is TRBJ2-1; 13 bases fit TRBD2. The CDR3 spans 14 residues. V lost 6 bases to trimming and J lost 11 bases; unmatched junction nucleotides: 7. The CDR3 DNA follows: TGTGCCAGCAGCGGGACTAGCGGGATCGAGAAGCAGTTCTTC. Its translation is CASSGTSGIEKQFF.

This clonotype was detected many times. V and J are TRBV5-6 and TRBJ2-1; D is uncertain. Per germline, CDR1 SGHDT and CDR2 YYEEEE. The CDR3 runs to 15 residues. V lost 0 bases, J lost 4 bases, and 11 bases lay in between. The DNA for the CDR3 is TGTGCCAGCAGCTTGGCCGCGTACCAGTACAATGAGCAGTTCTTC. The encoded protein is CASSLAAYQYNEQFF.